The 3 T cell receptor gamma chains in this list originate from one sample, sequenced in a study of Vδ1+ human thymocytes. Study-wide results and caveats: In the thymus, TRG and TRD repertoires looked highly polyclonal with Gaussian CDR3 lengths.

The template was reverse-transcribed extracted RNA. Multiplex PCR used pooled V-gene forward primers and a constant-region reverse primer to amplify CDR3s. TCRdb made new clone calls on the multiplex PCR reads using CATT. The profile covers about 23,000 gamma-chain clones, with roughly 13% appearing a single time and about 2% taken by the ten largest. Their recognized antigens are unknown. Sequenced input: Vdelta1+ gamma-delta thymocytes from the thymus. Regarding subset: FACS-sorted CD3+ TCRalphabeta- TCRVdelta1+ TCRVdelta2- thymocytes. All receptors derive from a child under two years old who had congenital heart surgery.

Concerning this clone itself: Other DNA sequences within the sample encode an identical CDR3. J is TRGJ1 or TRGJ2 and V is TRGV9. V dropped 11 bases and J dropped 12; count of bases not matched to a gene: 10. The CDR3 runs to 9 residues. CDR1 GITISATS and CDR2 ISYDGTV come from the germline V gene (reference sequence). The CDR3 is CASPRAKLF. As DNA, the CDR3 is TGTGCCTCACCTCGTGCGAAACTCTTT.

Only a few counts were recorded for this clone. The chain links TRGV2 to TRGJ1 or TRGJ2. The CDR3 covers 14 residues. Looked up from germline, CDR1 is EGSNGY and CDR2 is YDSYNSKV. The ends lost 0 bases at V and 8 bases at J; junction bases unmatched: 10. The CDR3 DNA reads TGTGCCACCTGGGACGGGCCGTTGGCCGATAAGAAACTCTTT. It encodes CATWDGPLADKKLF.

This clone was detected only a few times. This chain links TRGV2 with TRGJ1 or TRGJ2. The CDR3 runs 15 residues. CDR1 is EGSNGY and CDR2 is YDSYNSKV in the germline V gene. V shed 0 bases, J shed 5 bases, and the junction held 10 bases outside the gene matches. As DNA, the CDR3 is TGTGCCACCTGGGACGGGCCGGGGATCCATTATAAGAAACTCTTT. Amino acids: CATWDGPGIHYKKLF.